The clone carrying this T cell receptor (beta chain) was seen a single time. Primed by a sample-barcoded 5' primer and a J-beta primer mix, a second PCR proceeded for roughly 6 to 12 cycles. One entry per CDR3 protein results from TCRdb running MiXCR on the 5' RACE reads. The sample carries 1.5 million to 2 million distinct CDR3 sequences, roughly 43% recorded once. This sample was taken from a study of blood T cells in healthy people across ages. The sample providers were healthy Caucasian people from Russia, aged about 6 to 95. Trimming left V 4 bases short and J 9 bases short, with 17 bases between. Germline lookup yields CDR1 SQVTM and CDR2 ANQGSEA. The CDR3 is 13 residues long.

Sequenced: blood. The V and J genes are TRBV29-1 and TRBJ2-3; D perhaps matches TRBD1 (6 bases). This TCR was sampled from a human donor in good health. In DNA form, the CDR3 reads TGCAGCGTTGGAGGGGGTGCGAGAGGAACGCAGTATTTT. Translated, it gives CSVGGGARGTQYF.